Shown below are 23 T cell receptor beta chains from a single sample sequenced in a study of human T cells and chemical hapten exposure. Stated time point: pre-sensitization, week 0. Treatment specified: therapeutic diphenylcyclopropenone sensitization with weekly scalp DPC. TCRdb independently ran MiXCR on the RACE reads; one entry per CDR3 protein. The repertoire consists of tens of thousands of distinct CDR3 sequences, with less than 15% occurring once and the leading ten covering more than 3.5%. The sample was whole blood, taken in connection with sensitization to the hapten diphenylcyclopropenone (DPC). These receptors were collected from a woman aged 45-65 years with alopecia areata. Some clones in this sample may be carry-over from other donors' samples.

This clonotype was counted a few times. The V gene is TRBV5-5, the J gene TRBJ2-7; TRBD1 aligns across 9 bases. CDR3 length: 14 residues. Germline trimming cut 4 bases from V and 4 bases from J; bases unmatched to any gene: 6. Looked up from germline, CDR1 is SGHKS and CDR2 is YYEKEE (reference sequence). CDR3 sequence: CASSRQGGTYEQYF. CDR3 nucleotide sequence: TGTGCCAGCAGCCGACAGGGGGGCACGTACGAGCAGTACTTC. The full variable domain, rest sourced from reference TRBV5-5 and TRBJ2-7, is DAGVTQSPTHLIKTRGQQVTLRCSPISGHKSVSWYQQVLGQGPQFIFQYYEKEERGRGNFPDRFSARQFPNYSSELNVNALLLGDSALYLCASSRQGGTYEQYFGPGTRLTVT.

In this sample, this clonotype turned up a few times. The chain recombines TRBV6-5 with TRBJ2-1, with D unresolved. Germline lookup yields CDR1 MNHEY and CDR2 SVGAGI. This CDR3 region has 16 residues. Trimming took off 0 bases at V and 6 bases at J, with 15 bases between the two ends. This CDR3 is CASSYSSPSLSNEQFF. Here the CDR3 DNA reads TGTGCCAGCAGTTACTCGTCTCCTAGTTTATCCAATGAGCAGTTCTTC.

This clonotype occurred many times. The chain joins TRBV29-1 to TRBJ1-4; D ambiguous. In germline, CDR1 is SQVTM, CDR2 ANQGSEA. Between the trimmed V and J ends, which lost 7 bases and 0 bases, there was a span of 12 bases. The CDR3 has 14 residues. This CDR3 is CSAVTFATNEKLFF. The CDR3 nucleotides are TGCAGCGCTGTGACGTTTGCAACTAATGAAAAACTGTTTTTT.

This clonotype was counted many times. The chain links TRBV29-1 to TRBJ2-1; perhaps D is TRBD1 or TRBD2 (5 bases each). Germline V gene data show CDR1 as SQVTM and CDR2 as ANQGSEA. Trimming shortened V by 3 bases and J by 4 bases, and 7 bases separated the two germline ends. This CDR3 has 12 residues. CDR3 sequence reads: CSVEGEYNEQFF. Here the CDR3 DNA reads TGCAGCGTTGAGGGGGAATACAATGAGCAGTTCTTC.

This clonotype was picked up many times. The CDR3 loop reads CASSLEQGMDYEQYF. The CDR3 DNA sequence: TGTGCCAGCAGCTTAGAACAGGGGATGGACTACGAGCAGTACTTC. The chain has TRBV7-6 and TRBJ2-7; TRBD1 agrees at 7 bases. Germline CDR1 SGHVS, CDR2 FNYEAQ. Trimming cost V 1 base and J 3 bases; bases outside gene matches: 6. The CDR3 sequence is 15 residues long.

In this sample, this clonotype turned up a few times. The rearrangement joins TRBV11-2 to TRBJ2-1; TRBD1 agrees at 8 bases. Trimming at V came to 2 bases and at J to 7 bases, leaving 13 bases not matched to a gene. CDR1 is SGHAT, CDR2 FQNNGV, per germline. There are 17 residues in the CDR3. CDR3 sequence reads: CASSLTPWDRSRNEQFF. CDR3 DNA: TGTGCCAGCAGCTTAACCCCCTGGGACAGGTCCCGGAATGAGCAGTTCTTC.

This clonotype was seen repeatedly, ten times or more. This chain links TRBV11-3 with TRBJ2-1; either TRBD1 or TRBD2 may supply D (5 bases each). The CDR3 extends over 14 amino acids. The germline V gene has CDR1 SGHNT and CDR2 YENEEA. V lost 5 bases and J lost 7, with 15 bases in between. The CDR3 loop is CASSRWGSTNEQFF. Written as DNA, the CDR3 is TGTGCCAGCAGCCGGTGGGGGTCGACAAATGAGCAGTTCTTC.

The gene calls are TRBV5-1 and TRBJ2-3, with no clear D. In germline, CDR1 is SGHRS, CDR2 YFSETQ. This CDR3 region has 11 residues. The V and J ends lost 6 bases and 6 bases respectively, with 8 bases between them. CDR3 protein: CASKNADTQYF. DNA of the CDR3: TGCGCCAGCAAGAACGCCGATACGCAGTATTTT. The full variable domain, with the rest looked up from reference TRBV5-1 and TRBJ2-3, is KAGVTQTPRYLIKTRGQQVTLSCSPISGHRSVSWYQQTPGQGLQFLFEYFSETQRNKGNFPGRFSGRQFSNSRSEMNVSTLELGDSALYLCASKNADTQYFGPGTRLTVL.

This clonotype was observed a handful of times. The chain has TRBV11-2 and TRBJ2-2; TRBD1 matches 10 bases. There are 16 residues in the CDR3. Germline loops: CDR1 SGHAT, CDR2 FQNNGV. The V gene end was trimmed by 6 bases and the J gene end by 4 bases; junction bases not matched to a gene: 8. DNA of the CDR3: TGTGCCAGCAGGCCGGCCGGGACAGGGGTCACCGGGGAGCTGTTTTTT. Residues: CASRPAGTGVTGELFF.

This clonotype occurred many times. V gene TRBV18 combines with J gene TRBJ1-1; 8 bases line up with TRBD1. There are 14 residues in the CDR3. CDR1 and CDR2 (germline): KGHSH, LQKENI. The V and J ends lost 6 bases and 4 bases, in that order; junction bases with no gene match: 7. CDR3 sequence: CASSQNTGGTEAFF. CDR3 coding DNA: TGTGCCAGCTCCCAAAATACAGGGGGCACTGAAGCTTTCTTT.

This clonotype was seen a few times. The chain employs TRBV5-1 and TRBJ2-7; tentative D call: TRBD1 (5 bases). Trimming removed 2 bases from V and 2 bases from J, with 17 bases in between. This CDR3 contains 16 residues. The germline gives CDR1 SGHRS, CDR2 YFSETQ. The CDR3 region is CASSLSRVGGAYEQYF. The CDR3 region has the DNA TGCGCCAGCAGCTTAAGCAGGGTTGGTGGTGCCTACGAGCAGTACTTC. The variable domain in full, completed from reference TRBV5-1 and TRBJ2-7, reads KAGVTQTPRYLIKTRGQQVTLSCSPISGHRSVSWYQQTPGQGLQFLFEYFSETQRNKGNFPGRFSGRQFSNSRSEMNVSTLELGDSALYLCASSLSRVGGAYEQYFGPGTRLTVT.

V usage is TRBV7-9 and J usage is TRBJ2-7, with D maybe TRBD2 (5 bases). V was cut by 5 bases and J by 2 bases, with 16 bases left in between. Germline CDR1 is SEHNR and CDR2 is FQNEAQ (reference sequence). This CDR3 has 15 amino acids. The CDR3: CASSPNGLLAYEQYF. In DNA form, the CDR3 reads TGTGCCAGCAGCCCCAACGGACTCTTAGCCTACGAGCAGTACTTC.

CDR3 nucleotide sequence: TGCGCCAGCAAATCGGGGACAGGGCTAATCTACGAGCAGTACTTC. Encoded protein: CASKSGTGLIYEQYF. The chain couples TRBV5-1 to TRBJ2-7, with 9 bases matching TRBD1. Germline V gene lookup returns CDR1 SGHRS and CDR2 YFSETQ. After removal of 6 bases from V and 3 bases from J, the junction contained 10 bases not matched to a gene. The CDR3 has 15 amino acids.

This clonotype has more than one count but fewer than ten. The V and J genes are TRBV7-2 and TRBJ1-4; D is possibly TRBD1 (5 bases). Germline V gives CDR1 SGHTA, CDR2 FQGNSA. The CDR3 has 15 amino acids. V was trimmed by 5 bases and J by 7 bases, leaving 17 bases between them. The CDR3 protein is CASSPNQGSGEKLFF. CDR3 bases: TGTGCCAGCAGCCCCAACCAGGGAAGTGGTGAAAAACTGTTTTTT.

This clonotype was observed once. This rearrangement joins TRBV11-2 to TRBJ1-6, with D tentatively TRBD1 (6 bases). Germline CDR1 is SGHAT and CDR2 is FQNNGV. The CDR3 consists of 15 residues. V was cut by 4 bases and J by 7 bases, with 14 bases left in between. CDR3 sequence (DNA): TGTGCCAGCAGCTCCTCAGGGGATTGCAATTCACCCCTCCACTTT. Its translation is CASSSSGDCNSPLHF.

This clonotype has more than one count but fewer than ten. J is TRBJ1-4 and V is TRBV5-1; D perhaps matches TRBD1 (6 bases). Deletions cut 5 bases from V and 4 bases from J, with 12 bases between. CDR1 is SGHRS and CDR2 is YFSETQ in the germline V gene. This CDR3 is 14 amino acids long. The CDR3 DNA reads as TGCGCCAGCAGTTACGGGGACATTAATGAAAAACTGTTTTTT. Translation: CASSYGDINEKLFF.

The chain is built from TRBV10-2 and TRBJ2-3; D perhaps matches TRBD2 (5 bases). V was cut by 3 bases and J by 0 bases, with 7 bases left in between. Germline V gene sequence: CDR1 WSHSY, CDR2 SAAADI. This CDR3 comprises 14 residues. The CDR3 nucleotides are TGCGCCAGCAGTGATGGACTTAGCACAGATACGCAGTATTTT. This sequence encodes CASSDGLSTDTQYF.

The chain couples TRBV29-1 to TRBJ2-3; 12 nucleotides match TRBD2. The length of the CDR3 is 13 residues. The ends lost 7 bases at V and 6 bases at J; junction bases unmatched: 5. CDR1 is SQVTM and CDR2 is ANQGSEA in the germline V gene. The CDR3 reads CSARLAGADTQYF. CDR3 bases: TGCAGCGCAAGACTAGCGGGAGCGGATACGCAGTATTTT.

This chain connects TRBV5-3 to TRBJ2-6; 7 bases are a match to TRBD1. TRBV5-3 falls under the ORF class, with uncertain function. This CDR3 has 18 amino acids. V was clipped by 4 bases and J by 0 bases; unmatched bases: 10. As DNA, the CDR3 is TGTGCCAGAAGCCCCGACAGGGCTAACAGCTCTGGGGCCAACGTCCTGACTTTC. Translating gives CARSPDRANSSGANVLTF.

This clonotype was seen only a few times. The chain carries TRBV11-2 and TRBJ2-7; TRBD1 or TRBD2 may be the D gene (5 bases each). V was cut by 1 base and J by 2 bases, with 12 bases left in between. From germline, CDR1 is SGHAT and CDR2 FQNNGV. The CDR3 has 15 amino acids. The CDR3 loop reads CASSLALWGTYEQYF. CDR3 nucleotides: TGTGCCAGCAGCTTAGCCCTGTGGGGGACCTACGAGCAGTACTTC.

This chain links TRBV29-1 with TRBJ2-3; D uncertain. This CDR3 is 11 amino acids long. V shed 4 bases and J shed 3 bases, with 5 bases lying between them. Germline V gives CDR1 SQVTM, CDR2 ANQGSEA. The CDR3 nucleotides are TGCAGCGTTGCCTCGACAGATACGCAGTATTTT. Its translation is CSVASTDTQYF.

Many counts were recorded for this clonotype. The CDR3 DNA follows: TGCGGGGGCGGGCTTACCGAAAACATTCAGTACTTC. It specifies CGGGLTENIQYF. V and J are TRBV20-1 and TRBJ2-4, with D possibly being TRBD1 (6 bases). Germline values: CDR1 DFQATT, CDR2 SNEGSKA (reference sequence). CDR3 length: 12 residues.

The CDR3 spells CASSLREGPYNEQFF. The CDR3, as DNA: TGCGCCAGCAGCCTGCGGGAGGGGCCCTACAATGAGCAGTTCTTC. V is TRBV4-1 and J is TRBJ2-1, with 9 bases aligning to TRBD2. The CDR3 totals 15 residues. The V segment lost 4 bases and the J segment 2 bases; nucleotides outside the gene matches: 3. Germline values: CDR1 MGHRA, CDR2 YSYEKL.